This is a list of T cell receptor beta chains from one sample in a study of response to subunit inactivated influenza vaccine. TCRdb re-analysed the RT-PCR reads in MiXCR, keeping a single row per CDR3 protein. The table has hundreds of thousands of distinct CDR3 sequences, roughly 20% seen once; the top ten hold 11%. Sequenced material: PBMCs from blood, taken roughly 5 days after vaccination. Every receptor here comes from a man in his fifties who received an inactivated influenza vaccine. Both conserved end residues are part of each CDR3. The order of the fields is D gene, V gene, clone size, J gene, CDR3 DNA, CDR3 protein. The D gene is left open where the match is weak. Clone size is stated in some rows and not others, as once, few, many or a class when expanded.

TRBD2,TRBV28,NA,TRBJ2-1,TGTGCCAGCAGTTTAAGAGGGACTAACGGAAGCAATGAGCAGTTCTTC,CASSLRGTNGSNEQFF
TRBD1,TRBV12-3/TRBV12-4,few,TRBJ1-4,TGTGCCAGCAGCCCCCGACAGGGCGGGAGTAATGAAAAACTGTTTTTT,CASSPRQGGSNEKLFF
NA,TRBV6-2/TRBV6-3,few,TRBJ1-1,TGTGCCAGCAGTTACTCGTTTGTGAACACTGAAGCTTTCTTT,CASSYSFVNTEAFF
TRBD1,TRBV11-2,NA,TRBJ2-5,TGTGCCAGCAGCCCCAGGGGGCTGGGAGAGACCCAGCACTTC,CASSPRGLGETQHF
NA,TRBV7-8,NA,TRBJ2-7,TGTGCCAGCAGCTTAGCCCCCTGGAGCGAGCAGTACTTC,CASSLAPWSEQYF
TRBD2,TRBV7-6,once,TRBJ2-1,TGTGCCAGCAGCCCCACGCGGGGGGCCGGGGATGAGCAGTTCTTC,CASSPTRGAGDEQFF
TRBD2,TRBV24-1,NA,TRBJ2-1,TGTGCCACCAGTGATCTGACTAGCGGAGCCTACAATGAGCAGTTCTTC,CATSDLTSGAYNEQFF
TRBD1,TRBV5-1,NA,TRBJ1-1,TGCGCCAGCAGCTTGTGGGACAGAGACACTGAAGCTTTCTTT,CASSLWDRDTEAFF
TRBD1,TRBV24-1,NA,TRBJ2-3,TGTGCCACCAGGGGGACAGAGACTAGCACAGATACGCAGTATTTT,CATRGTETSTDTQYF
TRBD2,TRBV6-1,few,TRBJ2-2,TGTGCCAGCAGAAGACTAGCGGCGAACACCGGGGAGCTGTTTTTT,CASRRLAANTGELFF
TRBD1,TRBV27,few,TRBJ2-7,TGTGCCAGCAGGGACAGGGGGTTCTCCTACGAGCAGTACTTC,CASRDRGFSYEQYF
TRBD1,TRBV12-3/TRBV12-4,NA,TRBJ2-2,TGTGCCAGCAGTTTAGAGATGACAGGGATCGGCGCCGGGGAGCTGTTTTTT,CASSLEMTGIGAGELFF
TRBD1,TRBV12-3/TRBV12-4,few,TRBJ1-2,TGTGCCAGCAGTCTGACAGGGGCTGGGGGCTACACCTTC,CASSLTGAGGYTF
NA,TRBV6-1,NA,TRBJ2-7,TGTGCCAGCAGTCGGGGGACAAGCCTTACCTACGAGCAGTACTTC,CASSRGTSLTYEQYF
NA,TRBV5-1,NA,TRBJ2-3,TGCGCCAGCAGCGAACCTGGACGAGGAGGGACAGATACGCAGTATTTT,CASSEPGRGGTDTQYF
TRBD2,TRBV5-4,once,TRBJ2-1,TGTGCCAGCAGCTCCGGGGCTACCGGGGGGACTTCGCACAATGAGCAGTTCTTC,CASSSGATGGTSHNEQFF
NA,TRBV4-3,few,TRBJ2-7,TGCGCCAGCAGCCAAGGAAGGACATCGGAATACGAGCAGTACTTC,CASSQGRTSEYEQYF
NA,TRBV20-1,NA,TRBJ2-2,TGCAGTGCTAGAGGGCCCCAGGCGGCCGGGGAGCTGTTTTTT,CSARGPQAAGELFF
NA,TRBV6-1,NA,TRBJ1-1,TGTGCCAGCAGTTTTGACAGGCGCGGAGCTTTCTTT,CASSFDRRGAFF
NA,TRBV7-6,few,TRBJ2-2,TGTGCCAGCAGTCGGACGGAATCGACCGGGGAGCTGTTTTTT,CASSRTESTGELFF
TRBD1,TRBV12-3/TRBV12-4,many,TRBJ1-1,TGTGCCAGCAGCCCAGGGGGAAACACTGAAGCTTTCTTT,CASSPGGNTEAFF
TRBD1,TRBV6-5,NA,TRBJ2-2,TGTGCCAGCAGTTACGTAAGACAGGGGGCGAGATTTCAGACCGGGGAGCTGTTTTTT,CASSYVRQGARFQTGELFF
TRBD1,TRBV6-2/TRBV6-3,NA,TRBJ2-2,TGTGCCAGCAGACACAACACAGGACAGGGTCCCGGGGAGCTGTTTTTT,CASRHNTGQGPGELFF
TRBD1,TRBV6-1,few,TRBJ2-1,TGTGCCAGCAGCCCGACAGGGCCTTGGGATGAGCAGTTCTTC,CASSPTGPWDEQFF
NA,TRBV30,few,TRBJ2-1,TGTGCCTGGAGTGTAAGAATAACCTACAATGAGCAGTTCTTC,CAWSVRITYNEQFF
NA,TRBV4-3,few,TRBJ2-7,TGCGCCAGCAGCCAAGCGTCCGGGACACTAACCTACGAGCAGTACTTC,CASSQASGTLTYEQYF